A single T cell receptor beta chain is shown here with its context. Its cognate antigen is unknown. Libraries were prepared by immunoSEQ multiplex PCR; TCRdb keeps only in-frame clonotypes and omits some of them. The data hold roughly 330,000 clones, with approximately 90% observed a single time. V shed 3 bases, J shed 3 bases, and the junction held 2 bases outside the gene matches. There are 15 residues in the CDR3. Germline V gene lookup returns CDR1 MRHNA and CDR2 SNTAGT. The record originates from a study of cytomegalovirus exposure and HLA in healthy donors. Study findings and constraints: The study recorded 150 to 200 TCR beta chains that were cytomegalovirus-associated. For most TCR sequences rarity was the rule, although some public TCRs occurred in many donors.

The donors were part of the approximately 130-subject validation cohort, which stood apart from the roughly 670-subject first cohort. This clonotype was obtained from a woman in her twenties or thirties in good health and CMV-seropositive. The specimen sequenced was PBMCs. V gene TRBV6-4 combines with J gene TRBJ2-2, with 9 positions matching TRBD1. The CDR3 sequence is CASSEQGADTGELFF. DNA for the CDR3: TGTGCCAGCAGTGAACAGGGGGCGGACACCGGGGAGCTGTTTTTT.